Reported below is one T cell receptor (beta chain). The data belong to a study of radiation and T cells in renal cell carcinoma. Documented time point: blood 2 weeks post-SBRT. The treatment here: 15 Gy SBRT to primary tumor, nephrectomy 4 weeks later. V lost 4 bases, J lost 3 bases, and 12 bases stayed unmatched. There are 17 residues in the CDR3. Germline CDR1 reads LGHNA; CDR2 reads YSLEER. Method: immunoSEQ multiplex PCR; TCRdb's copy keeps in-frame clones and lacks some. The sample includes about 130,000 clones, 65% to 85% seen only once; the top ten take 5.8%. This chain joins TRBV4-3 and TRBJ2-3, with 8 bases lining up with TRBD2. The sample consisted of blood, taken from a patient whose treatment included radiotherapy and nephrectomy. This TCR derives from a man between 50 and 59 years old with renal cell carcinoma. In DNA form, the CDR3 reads TGCGCCAGCAGCCCGTGGGTGGACGGGGGGGCGACAGATACGCAGTATTTT. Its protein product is CASSPWVDGGATDTQYF.